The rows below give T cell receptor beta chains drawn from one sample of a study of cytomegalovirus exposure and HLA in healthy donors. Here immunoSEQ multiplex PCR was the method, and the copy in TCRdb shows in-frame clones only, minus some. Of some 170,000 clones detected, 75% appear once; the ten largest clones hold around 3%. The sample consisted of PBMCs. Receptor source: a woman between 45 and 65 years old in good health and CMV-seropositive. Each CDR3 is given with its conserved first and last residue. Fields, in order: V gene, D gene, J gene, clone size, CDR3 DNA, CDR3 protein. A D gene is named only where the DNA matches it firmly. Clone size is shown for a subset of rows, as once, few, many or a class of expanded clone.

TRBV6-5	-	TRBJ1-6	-	TGTGCCAGCAGTTCCCTGACACTCCGGAATTCACCCCTCCACTTT	CASSSLTLRNSPLHF
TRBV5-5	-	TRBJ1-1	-	TGTGCCAGCAGCCCGCCCTACAGGTCCGCTGAAGCTTTCTTT	CASSPPYRSAEAFF
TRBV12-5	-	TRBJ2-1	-	TGTGCTAGTGGTAAAGGACTGGACCTGGGCAATGAGCAGTTCTTC	CASGKGLDLGNEQFF
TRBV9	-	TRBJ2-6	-	TGTGCCAGCAGCGCTCAAGGGCGGGGGCCAATCTCTGGGGCCAACGTCCTGACTTTC	CASSAQGRGPISGANVLTF
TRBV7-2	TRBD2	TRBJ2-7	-	TGTGCCAGCAGCCCACAAGCGGGGGGGGCCTACGAGCAGTACTTC	CASSPQAGGAYEQYF
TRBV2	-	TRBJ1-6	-	TGTGCCAGCAGGATTTCCCCGGGAGGAAACAATTCACCCCTCCACTTT	CASRISPGGNNSPLHF
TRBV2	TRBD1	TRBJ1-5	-	TGTGCCAGCAGTTTTACAGGGGACAATCAGCCCCAGCATTTT	CASSFTGDNQPQHF
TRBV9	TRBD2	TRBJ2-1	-	TGTGCCAGCAGCGTTAGCGGGGTACGCAGCGATGAGCAGTTCTTC	CASSVSGVRSDEQFF
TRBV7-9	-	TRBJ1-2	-	TGTGCCAGCAGCTTTTCCGGGGGTAATGGCTACACCTTC	CASSFSGGNGYTF
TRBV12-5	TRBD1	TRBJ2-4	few	TGTGCTAGTGGGCAAGGGGGACAGGCGGGAAACATTCAGTACTTC	CASGQGGQAGNIQYF
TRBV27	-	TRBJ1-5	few	TGTGCCAGCAGTTTTTCCGGGGAGGGCAATCAGCCCCAGCATTTT	CASSFSGEGNQPQHF
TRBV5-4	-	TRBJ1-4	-	TGTGCCAGCAGCCTGGGGGGCAGGCCTAATGAAAAACTGTTTTTT	CASSLGGRPNEKLFF
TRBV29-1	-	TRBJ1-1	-	TGCAGCGTCCGCGAGGGATTGAGCACTGAAGCTTTCTTT	CSVREGLSTEAFF
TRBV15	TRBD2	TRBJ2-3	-	TGTGCCACCAGCACACGTTTCCTTTTAGCGGGGGCAACAGATACGCAGTATTTT	CATSTRFLLAGATDTQYF
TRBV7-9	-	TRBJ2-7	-	TGTTCCAGCAGCCCAGGGTTCTACGAGCAGTACTTC	CSSSPGFYEQYF
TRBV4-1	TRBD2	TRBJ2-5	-	TGCGCCAGCAGCCAAGATGGGACTAGCGGGGACCAAGAGGCCCAGTACTTC	CASSQDGTSGDQEAQYF
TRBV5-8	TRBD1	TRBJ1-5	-	TGTGCCAGCAGCTTGGGGGACAGGGAGAATCAGCCCCAGCATTTT	CASSLGDRENQPQHF
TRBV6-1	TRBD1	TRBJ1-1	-	TGTGCCAGCAGTGAGATGGGACAGTTGAACACTGAAGCTTTCTTT	CASSEMGQLNTEAFF
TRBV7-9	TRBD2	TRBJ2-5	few	TGTGCCAGCAGCCTGGGGAGGGGATCGTATTTACAAGAGACCCAGTACTTC	CASSLGRGSYLQETQYF
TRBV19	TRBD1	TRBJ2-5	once	TGTGCCAGTAGGATGACAGGGGGCGGGGAGACCCAGTACTTC	CASRMTGGGETQYF
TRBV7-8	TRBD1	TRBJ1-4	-	TGTGCCAGCAGCTTTTGGACAGGGAAGACCGCAACTAATGAAAAACTGTTTTTT	CASSFWTGKTATNEKLFF
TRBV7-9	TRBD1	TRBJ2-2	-	TGTGCCAGCAACCTGGCGGGGACAGGGTACACCGGGGAGCTGTTTTTT	CASNLAGTGYTGELFF
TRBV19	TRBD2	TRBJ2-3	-	TGTGCCAGTAGTATTCGGAGGGGCGGGGGAGATACGCAGTATTTT	CASSIRRGGGDTQYF
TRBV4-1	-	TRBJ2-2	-	TGCGCCAGCAGCCAAGAGAGCGGCAATACCGGGGAGCTGTTTTTT	CASSQESGNTGELFF
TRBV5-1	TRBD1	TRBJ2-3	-	TGCGCCAGCAGCTTCACAGGGGGCACAGATACGCAGTATTTT	CASSFTGGTDTQYF
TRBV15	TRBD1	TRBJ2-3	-	TGTGCCACCAGCAGAGGGACAGGGACAGATACGCAGTATTTT	CATSRGTGTDTQYF
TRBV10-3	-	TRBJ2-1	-	TGTGCCATCAGTGAAGGAGGAGAGCAGTTCTTC	CAISEGGEQFF
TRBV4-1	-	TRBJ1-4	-	TGCGCCAGCAGTGCCCCGGGAGGTGGGAATGAAAAACTGTTTTTT	CASSAPGGGNEKLFF
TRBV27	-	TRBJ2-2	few	TGTGCCAGCAGGCGCGCAGGGATCACCGGGGAGCTGTTTTTT	CASRRAGITGELFF
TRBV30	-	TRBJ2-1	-	TGTGCCTGGAGTGGGGGGGGGCACAATGAGCAGTTCTTC	CAWSGGGHNEQFF
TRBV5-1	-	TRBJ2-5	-	TGCGCCAGCAGCTTGGACATGTACCAAGAGACCCAGTACTTC	CASSLDMYQETQYF
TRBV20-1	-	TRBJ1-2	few	TGCAGTGCTTGGGCAGGGTATGGCTACACCTTC	CSAWAGYGYTF
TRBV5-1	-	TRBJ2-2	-	TGCGCCAGCAGCAGAGAGGGAGTGGTGACCGGGGAGCTGTTTTTT	CASSREGVVTGELFF
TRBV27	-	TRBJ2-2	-	TGTGCCAGCAGTTTATATAAGGCGGCAACCGGGGGTTTTGGGGAGCTGTTTTTT	CASSLYKAATGGFGELFF
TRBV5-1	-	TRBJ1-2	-	TGCGCCAGCAGCTTGGTCCCTATGTCCGGGGAGAACTATGGCTACACCTTC	CASSLVPMSGENYGYTF
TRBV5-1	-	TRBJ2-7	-	TGCGCCAGCAGCAAGGACAGCTACTACGAGCAGTACTTC	CASSKDSYYEQYF
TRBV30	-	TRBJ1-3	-	TGTGCTGTACAGGGTTCTGGAAACACCATATATTTT	CAVQGSGNTIYF
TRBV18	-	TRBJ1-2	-	TGTGCCAGCTCACCACGCGATAACTATGGCTACACCTTC	CASSPRDNYGYTF
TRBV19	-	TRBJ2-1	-	TGTGCCAGCGCGGACAGAACCTCGCACAATGAGCAGTTCTTC	CASADRTSHNEQFF
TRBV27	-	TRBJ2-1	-	TGTGCCAGCAGTTTAGGGGGGTCCTACAATGAGCAGTTCTTC	CASSLGGSYNEQFF
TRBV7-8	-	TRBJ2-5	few	TGTGCCAGCAGCTTGAGGCGCCAAGAGACCCAGTACTTC	CASSLRRQETQYF
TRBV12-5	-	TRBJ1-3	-	TGTGCTAGTGGTATACTTCCAGGAAACACCATATATTTT	CASGILPGNTIYF
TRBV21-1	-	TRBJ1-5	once	TGTGCCAGCAGCAAAGACGAGGATCAGCCCCAGCATTTT	CASSKDEDQPQHF
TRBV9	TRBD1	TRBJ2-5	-	TGTGCCAGCAGCCGGGACAGGGGGCGAGAAGTCCAGTACTTC	CASSRDRGREVQYF
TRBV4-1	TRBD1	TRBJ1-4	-	TGCGCCAGCAGCCAAGAATGGGGCAGGGGGAAGAGTTTTAATGAAAAACTGTTTTTT	CASSQEWGRGKSFNEKLFF
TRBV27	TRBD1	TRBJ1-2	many	TGTGCCAGCACAAAGACAGGGGCGAACTATGGCTACACCTTC	CASTKTGANYGYTF
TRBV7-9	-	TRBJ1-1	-	TGTTCCAGCAGCTTAGTTACAGGGTTCACTGAAGCTTTCTTT	CSSSLVTGFTEAFF
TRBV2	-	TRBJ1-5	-	TGTGCCAGCACCCGGGATAGCAATCAGCCCCAGCATTTT	CASTRDSNQPQHF
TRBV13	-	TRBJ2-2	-	TGTGCCAGCAGCTTTAAGGGCGGGGGCCCAAACACCGGGGAGCTGTTTTTT	CASSFKGGGPNTGELFF
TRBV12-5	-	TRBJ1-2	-	TGTGCTAGTGGTCGCCCCGGGGAGCAGGGCTACACCTTC	CASGRPGEQGYTF
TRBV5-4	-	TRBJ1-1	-	TGTGCCAGCAGCTTGAACGGGGGGTTGAACACTGAAGCTTTCTTT	CASSLNGGLNTEAFF
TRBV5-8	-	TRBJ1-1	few	TGTGCCAGCAGCTCAGGACACCTGGGCACTGAAGCTTTCTTT	CASSSGHLGTEAFF
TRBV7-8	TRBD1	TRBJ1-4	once	TGTGCCAGCAGCTTACAGGGGGTTAATGAAAAACTGTTTTTT	CASSLQGVNEKLFF
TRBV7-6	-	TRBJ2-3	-	TGTGCCAGCAGCTTACAGTCGGCAGGGGCAACAGATACGCAGTATTTT	CASSLQSAGATDTQYF
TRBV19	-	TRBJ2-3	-	TGTGCCAGTAGTATCAACACAGATACGCAGTATTTT	CASSINTDTQYF
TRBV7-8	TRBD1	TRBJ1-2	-	TGTGCCAGCAGCTTAGGGGACAGGGGACGCTACACCTTC	CASSLGDRGRYTF
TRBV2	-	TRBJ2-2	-	TGTGCCAGCAGTGGCTGGCAAGACACCGGGGAGCTGTTTTTT	CASSGWQDTGELFF
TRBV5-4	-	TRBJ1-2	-	TGTGCCAGCAGCTCCGGGAAGAGCAGGACAGTCTATGGCTACACCTTC	CASSSGKSRTVYGYTF